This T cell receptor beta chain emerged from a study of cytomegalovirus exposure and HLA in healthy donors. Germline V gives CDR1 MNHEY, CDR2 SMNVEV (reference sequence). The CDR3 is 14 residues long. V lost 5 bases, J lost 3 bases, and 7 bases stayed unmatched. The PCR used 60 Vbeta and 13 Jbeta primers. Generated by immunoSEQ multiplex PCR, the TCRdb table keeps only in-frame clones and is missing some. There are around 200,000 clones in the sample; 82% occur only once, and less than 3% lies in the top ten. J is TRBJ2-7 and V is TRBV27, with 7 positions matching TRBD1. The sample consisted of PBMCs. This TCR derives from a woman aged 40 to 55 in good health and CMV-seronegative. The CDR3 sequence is CASSLGQVGYEQYF. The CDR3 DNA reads TGTGCCAGCAGTCTTGGACAGGTAGGCTACGAGCAGTACTTC.